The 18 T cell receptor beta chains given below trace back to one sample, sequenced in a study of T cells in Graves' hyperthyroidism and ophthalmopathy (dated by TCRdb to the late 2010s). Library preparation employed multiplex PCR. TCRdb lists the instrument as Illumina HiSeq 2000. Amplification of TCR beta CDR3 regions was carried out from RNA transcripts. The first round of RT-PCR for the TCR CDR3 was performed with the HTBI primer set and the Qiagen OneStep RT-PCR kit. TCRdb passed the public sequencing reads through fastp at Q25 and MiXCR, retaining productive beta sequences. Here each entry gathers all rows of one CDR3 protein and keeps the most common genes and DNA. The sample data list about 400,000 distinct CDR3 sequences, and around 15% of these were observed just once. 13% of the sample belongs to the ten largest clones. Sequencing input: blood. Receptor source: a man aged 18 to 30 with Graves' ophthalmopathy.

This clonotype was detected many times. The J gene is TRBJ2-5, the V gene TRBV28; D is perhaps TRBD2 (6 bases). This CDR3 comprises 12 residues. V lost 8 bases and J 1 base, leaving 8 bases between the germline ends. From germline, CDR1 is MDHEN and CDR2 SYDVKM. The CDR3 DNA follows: TGTGCCAGCGGCGGGGCCCAAGAGACCCAGTACTTC. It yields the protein CASGGAQETQYF.

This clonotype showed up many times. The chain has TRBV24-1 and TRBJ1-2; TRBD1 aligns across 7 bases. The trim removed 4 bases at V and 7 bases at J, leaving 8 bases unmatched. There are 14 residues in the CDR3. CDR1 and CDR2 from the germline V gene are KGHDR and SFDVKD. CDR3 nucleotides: TGTGCCACCAGTGACCGACAGGGCGCCGCTGGCTACACCTTC. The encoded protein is CATSDRQGAAGYTF.

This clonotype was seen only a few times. CDR3 amino acids: CATKEGGRYEQYF. The DNA for the CDR3 is TGTGCCACCAAAGAAGGGGGTAGGTACGAGCAGTACTTC. This chain joins TRBV15 and TRBJ2-7; TRBD1 might be the D (6 bases). CDR3 length equals 13 residues. CDR1 is LNHNV and CDR2 is YYDKDF in the germline V gene (reference sequence). The V and J ends lost 7 bases and 4 bases respectively, with 14 bases between them.

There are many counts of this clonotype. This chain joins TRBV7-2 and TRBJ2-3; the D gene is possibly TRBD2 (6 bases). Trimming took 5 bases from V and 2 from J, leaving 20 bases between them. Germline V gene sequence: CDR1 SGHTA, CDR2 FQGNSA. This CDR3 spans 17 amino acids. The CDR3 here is CASSNHVSGLNTDTQYF. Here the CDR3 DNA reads TGTGCCAGCAGCAACCATGTTAGCGGACTGAACACAGATACGCAGTATTTT.

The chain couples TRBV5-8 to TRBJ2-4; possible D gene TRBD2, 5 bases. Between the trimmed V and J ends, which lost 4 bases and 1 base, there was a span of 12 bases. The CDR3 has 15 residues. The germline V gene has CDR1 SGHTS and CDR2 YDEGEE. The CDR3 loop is CASSTGSLAKNIQYF. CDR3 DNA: TGTGCCAGCAGCACGGGAAGTCTGGCCAAAAACATTCAGTACTTC.

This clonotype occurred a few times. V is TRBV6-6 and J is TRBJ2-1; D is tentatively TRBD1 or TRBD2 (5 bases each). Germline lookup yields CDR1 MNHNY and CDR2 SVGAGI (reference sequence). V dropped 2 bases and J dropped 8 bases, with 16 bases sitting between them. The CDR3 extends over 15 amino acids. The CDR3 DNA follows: TGTGCCAGCAGTTACGTTGTGGGAGTAGGGGATGAGCAGTTCTTC. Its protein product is CASSYVVGVGDEQFF.

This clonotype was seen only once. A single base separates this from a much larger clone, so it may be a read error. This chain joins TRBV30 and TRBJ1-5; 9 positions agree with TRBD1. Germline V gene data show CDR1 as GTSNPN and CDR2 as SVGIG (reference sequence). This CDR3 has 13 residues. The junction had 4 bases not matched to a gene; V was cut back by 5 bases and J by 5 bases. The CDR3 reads CAWAQGADQPQHF. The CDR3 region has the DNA TGTGCCTGGGCACAGGGGGCGGATCAGCCCCAGCATTTT.

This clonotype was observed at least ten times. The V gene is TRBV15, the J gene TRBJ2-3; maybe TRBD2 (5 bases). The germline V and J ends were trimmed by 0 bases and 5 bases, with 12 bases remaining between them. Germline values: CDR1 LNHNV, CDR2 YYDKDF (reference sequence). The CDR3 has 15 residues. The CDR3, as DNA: TGTGCCACCAGCAGAGACCGATTTGGAGGAGATACGCAGTATTTT. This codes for CATSRDRFGGDTQYF.

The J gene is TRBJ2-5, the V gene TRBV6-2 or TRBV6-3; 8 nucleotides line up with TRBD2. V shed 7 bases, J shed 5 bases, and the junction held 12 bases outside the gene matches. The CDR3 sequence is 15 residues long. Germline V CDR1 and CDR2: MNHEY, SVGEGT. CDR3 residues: CASTPLAGVSETQYF. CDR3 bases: TGTGCCAGCACCCCGCTAGCGGGTGTGTCTGAGACCCAGTACTTC.

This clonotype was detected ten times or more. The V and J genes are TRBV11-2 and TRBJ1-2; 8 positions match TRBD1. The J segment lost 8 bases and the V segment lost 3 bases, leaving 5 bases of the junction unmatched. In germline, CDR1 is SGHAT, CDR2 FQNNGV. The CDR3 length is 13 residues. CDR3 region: CASSFLQGEGYTF. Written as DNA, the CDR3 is TGTGCCAGCAGCTTCTTACAGGGGGAGGGCTACACCTTC.

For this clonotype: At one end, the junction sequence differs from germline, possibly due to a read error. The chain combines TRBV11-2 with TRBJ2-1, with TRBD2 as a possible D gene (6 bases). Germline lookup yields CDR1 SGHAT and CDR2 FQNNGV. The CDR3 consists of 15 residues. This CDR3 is CANSWGGDSYNEQFF. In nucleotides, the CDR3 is TGTGCCAACAGCTGGGGCGGGGACTCCTACAATGAGCAGTTCTTC.

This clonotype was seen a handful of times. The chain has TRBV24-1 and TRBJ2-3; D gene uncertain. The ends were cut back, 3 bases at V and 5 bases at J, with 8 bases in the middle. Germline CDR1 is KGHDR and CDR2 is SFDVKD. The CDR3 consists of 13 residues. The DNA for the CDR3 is TGTGCCACCAGTGATACCTTTGGAGATACGCAGTATTTT. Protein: CATSDTFGDTQYF.

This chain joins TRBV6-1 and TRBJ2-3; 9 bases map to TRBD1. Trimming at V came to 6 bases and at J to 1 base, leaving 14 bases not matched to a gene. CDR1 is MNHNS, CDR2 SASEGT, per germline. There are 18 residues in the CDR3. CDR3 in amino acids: CASRLQGWGTGRTDTQYF. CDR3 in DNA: TGTGCCAGCAGGCTACAGGGGTGGGGGACAGGGCGCACAGATACGCAGTATTTT.

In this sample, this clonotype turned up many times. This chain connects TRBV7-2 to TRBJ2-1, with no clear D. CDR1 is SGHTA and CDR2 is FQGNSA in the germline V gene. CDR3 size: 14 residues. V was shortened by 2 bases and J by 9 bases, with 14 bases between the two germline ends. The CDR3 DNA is TGTGCCAGCAGCTTAAGGCAGCCCGCAGGTGAGCAGTTCTTC. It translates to CASSLRQPAGEQFF.

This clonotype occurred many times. DNA of the CDR3: TGTGCCAGCTCCGACAGGAACACCGGGGAGCTGTTTTTT. Encoded protein: CASSDRNTGELFF. The chain joins TRBV27 to TRBJ2-2; D may be TRBD1 (5 bases). The germline V gene has CDR1 MNHEY and CDR2 SMNVEV (reference sequence). Trimming removed 8 bases from V and 1 base from J, with 8 bases in between. This CDR3 comprises 13 residues.

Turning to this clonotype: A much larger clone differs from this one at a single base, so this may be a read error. The CDR3 reads CASSLGGTPATPQETQYF. The CDR3, as DNA: TGTGCCAGCAGCTTAGGGGGCACGCCTGCCACACCCCAAGAGACCCAGTACTTC. The genes are TRBV7-9 and TRBJ2-5; D is possibly TRBD1 (5 bases). This CDR3 is 18 amino acids long. Germline CDR1 is SEHNR and CDR2 is FQNEAQ (reference sequence). The V gene lost 1 base and the J gene lost 1 base, with 19 bases spanning the gap.

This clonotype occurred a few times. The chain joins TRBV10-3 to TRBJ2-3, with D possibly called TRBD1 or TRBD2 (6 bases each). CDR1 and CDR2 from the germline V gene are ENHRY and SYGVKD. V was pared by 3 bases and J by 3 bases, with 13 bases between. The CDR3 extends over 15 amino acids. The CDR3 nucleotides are TGTGCCATCAGTGATTCGAGGGGGGCAACAGATACGCAGTATTTT. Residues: CAISDSRGATDTQYF.

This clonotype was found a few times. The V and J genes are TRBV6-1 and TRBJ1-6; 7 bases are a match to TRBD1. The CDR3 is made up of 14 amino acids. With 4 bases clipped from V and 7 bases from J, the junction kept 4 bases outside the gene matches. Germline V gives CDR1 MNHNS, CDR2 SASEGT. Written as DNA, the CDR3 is TGTGCCAGCAGTGGATACAGGGGCAATTCACCCCTCCACTTT. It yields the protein CASSGYRGNSPLHF.